The clone carrying this TCR beta chain was recorded at least ten times. Its antigen is not known. TCRdb recomputed calls from the reads with MiXCR, one row per CDR3 protein. The sample consists of around 250,000 distinct CDR3 sequences, 17% of them appearing once. This entry comes from a study of T cell repertoires in cytomegalovirus infection. Study overall: CMV infection together with matching HLA type was indicated by public TCR beta signatures.

Study conclusions and caveats: People with CMV and the relevant HLA were identified by cumulative public TCR beta family frequency. HLA-C-restricted CMV clonotypes gave the most frequent clonotype in two of eight donors.

CDR1 SGHTA and CDR2 FQGTGA come from the germline V gene. CDR3 length equals 15 residues. Trimming shortened V by 5 bases and J by 1 base, and 11 bases separated the two germline ends. Sequenced sample: CD8+ T cells from PBMCs. The chain has TRBV7-3 and TRBJ2-2, with D perhaps given as TRBD1 or TRBD2 (7 bases each). The sequence was obtained from a human donor in good health (CMV status not recorded). Some clones in this sample may be carry-over from other donors' samples. In nucleotides, the CDR3 is TGTGCCAGCAGCCCCAGGGGGGGGAACACCGGGGAGCTGTTTTTT. Translation gives CASSPRGGNTGELFF.